This T cell receptor beta chain was sequenced for a study of blood T cell repertoires in COVID-19. Study in general: The samples span acute and convalescent COVID-19 from the United States, Italy and Spain. The cDNA or gDNA used as material had been derived from T cells, B-cell-depleted T cells, or PBMCs.

In the original processing: Amplification with reference gene primers provided the estimates of nucleated cell counts. Libraries were prepared by immunoSEQ multiplex PCR; TCRdb keeps only in-frame clonotypes and omits some of them. For V, J and clone size, that table is used; D and trimming come from the DNA. The data contain tens of thousands of clones, more than 75% of them singletons. The germline gives CDR1 SGHTA, CDR2 FQGNSA. V was pared by 1 base and J by 4 bases, with 3 bases of the junction left unmatched. The CDR3 sequence is 15 residues long. The chain combines TRBV7-2 with TRBJ2-3, with 9 bases aligning to TRBD2. The sample taken for sequencing was peripheral blood. The sequence came from a human donor in a cohort sampled during active COVID-19. CDR3 loop: CASSLVAGEPDTQYF. CDR3 DNA: TGTGCCAGCAGCTTAGTAGCGGGGGAGCCAGATACGCAGTATTTT.